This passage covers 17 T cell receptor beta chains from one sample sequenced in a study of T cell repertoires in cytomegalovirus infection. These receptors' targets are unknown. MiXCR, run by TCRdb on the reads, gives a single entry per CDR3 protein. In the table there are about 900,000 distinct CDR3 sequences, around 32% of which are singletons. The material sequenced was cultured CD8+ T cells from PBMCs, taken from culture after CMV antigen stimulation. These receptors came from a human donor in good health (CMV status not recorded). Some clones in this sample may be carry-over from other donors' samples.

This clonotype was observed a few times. CDR3 bases: TGTGCCAGCAGCTTGGCCATCGGGATTCGGACAGGGGTGGGAGATACGCAGTATTTT. The encoded protein is CASSLAIGIRTGVGDTQYF. The chain carries TRBV5-5 and TRBJ2-3, with 9 bases fitting TRBD1. The CDR3 covers 19 residues. J gave up 5 bases and V 0 bases, and 16 bases lay outside the gene matches. Germline V gene sequence: CDR1 SGHKS, CDR2 YYEKEE (reference sequence). Looking up the rest from reference TRBV5-5 and TRBJ2-3 gives the full variable domain: DAGVTQSPTHLIKTRGQQVTLRCSPISGHKSVSWYQQVLGQGPQFIFQYYEKEERGRGNFPDRFSARQFPNYSSELNVNALLLGDSALYLCASSLAIGIRTGVGDTQYFGPGTRLTVL.

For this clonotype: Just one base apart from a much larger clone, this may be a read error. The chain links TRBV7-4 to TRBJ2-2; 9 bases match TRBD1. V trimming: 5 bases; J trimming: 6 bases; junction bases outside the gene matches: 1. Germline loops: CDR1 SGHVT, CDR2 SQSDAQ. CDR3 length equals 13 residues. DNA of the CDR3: TGTGCCAGCAGCCGGACAGGGGCCGGGGAGCTGTTTTTT. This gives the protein CASSRTGAGELFF. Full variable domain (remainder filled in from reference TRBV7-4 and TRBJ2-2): GAGVSQSPRYKVAKRGRDVALRCDSISGHVTLYWYRQTLGQGSEVLTYSQSDAQRDKSGRPSGRFSAERPERSVSTLKIQRTEQGDSAVYLCASSRTGAGELFFGEGSRLTVL.

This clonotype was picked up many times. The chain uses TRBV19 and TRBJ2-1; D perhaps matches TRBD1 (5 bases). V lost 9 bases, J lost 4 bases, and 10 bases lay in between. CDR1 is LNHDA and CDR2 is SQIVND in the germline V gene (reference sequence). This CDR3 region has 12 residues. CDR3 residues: CASSPGYNEQFF. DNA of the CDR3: TGTGCCAGCAGTCCAGGGTACAATGAGCAGTTCTTC.

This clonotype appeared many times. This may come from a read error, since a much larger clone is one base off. The CDR3 spells CASSGSNQPQHF. The CDR3 nucleotides are TGTGCCAGCAGCGGAAGCAATCAGCCCCAGCATTTT. V usage is TRBV7-9 and J usage is TRBJ1-5; D gene ambiguous. V dropped 5 bases and J dropped 1 base, with 3 bases sitting between them. The CDR3 spans 12 residues. Germline V gene sequence: CDR1 SEHNR, CDR2 FQNEAQ (reference sequence). The entire variable domain, with the rest obtained from reference TRBV7-9 and TRBJ1-5, is as follows: DTGVSQNPRHKITKRGQNVTFRCDPISEHNRLYWYRQTLGQGPEFLTYFQNEAQLEKSRLLSDRFSAERPKGSFSTLEIQRTEQGDSAMYLCASSGSNQPQHFGDGTRLSIL.

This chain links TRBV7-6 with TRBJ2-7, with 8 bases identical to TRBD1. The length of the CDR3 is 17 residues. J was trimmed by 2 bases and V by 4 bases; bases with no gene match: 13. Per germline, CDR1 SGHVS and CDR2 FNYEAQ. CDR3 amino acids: CASSSRGVDRGPYEQYF. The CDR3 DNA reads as TGTGCCAGCAGCTCTAGGGGGGTTGACAGGGGACCCTACGAGCAGTACTTC.

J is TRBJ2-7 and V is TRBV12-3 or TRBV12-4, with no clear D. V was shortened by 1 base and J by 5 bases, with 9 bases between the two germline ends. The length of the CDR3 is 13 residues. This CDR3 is CASSLGKGHEQYV. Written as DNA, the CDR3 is TGTGCCAGCAGTTTAGGCAAGGGTCACGAGCAGTACGTC.

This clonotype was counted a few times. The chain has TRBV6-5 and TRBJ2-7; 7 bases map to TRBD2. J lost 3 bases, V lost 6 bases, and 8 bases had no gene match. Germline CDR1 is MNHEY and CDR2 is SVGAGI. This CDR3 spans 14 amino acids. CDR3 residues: CASRGRGDYYEQYV. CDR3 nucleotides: TGTGCCAGCAGAGGACGAGGGGACTACTACGAGCAGTACGTC.

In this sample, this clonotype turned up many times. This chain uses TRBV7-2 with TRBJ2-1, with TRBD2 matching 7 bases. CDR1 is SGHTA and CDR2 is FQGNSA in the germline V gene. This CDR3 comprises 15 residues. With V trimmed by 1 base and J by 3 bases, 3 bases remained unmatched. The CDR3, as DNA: TGTGCCAGCAGCTTAGGTGGGGGGGGCTACAATGAGCAGTTCTTC. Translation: CASSLGGGGYNEQFF.

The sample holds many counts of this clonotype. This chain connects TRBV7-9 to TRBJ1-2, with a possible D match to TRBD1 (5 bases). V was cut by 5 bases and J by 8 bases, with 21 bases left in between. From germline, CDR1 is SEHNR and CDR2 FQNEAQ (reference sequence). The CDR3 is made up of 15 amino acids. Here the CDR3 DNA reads TGTGCCAGCAGCCCGGACACTGGGGGTTATGGAGGCTACACCTTC. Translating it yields CASSPDTGGYGGYTF.

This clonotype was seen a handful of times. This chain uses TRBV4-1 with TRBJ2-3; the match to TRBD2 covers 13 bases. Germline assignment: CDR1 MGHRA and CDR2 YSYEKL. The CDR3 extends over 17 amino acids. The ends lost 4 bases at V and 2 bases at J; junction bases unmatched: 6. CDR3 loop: CASSPWTSGGLTDTQYF. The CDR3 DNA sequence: TGCGCCAGCAGCCCTTGGACTAGCGGGGGCCTCACAGATACGCAGTATTTT.

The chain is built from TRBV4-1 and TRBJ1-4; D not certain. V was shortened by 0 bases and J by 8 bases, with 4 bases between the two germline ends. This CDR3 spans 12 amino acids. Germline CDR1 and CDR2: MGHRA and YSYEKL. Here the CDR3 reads CASSQEGEKLFF. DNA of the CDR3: TGCGCCAGCAGCCAAGAAGGCGAAAAACTGTTTTTT.

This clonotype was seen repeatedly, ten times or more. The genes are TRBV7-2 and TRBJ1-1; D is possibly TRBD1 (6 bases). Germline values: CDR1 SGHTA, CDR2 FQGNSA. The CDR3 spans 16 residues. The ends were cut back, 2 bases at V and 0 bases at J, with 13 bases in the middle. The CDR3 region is CASSLRGGLMNTEAFF. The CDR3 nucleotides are TGTGCCAGCAGCTTAAGAGGGGGGCTCATGAACACTGAAGCTTTCTTT.

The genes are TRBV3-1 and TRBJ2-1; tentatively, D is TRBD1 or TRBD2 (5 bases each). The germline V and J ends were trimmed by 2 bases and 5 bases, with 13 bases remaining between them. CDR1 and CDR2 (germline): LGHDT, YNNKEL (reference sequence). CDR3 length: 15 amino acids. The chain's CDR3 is CASSQPGSGHNEQFF. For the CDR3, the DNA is TGTGCCAGCAGCCAACCGGGCTCGGGGCACAATGAGCAGTTCTTC.

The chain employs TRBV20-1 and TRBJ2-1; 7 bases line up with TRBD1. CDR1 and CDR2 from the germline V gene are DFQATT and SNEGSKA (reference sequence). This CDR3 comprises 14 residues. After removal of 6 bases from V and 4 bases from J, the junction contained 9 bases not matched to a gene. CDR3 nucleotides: TGCAGTGCGCAGGACAGGCTCTTGTACAATGAGCAGTTCTTC. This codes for CSAQDRLLYNEQFF.

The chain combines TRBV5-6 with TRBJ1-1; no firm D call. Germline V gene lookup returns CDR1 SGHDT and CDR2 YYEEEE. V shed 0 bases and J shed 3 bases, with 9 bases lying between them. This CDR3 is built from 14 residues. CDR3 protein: CASSLGTSYTEAFF. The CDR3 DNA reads TGTGCCAGCAGCTTGGGGACTTCATACACTGAAGCTTTCTTT.

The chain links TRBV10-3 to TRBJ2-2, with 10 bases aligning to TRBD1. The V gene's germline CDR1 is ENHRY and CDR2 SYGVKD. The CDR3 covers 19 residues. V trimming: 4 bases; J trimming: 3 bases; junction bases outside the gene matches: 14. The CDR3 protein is CAISATGGEIHAYTGELFF. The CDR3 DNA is TGTGCCATCAGTGCGACAGGGGGCGAAATTCACGCTTACACCGGGGAGCTGTTTTTT.

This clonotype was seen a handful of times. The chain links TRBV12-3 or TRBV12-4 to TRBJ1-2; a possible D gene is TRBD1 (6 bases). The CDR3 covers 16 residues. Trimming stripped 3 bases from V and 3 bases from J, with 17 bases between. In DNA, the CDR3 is TGTGCCAGCAGTTTCATAGTCAGGGGACTATACTATGGCTACACCTTC. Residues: CASSFIVRGLYYGYTF.